Each of the 15 T cell receptor beta chains below was sequenced from the same sample in a study of T cell changes during pregnancy in multiple sclerosis. The data were produced by immunoSEQ multiplex PCR, yet TCRdb's version contains in-frame clones alone and is incomplete. The sample carries roughly 40,000 clones, more than 80% recorded once. The sample in question was CD4+ T cells from peripheral blood mononuclear cells, obtained in the third trimester of pregnancy. Receptor source: a female donor with multiple sclerosis, enrolled in a pregnancy study.

This chain joins TRBV11-2 and TRBJ2-3; D remains ambiguous. Per the germline V gene, CDR1 is SGHAT and CDR2 is FQNNGV. V lost 5 bases and J 6 bases, leaving 9 bases between the germline ends. The CDR3 is 12 residues long. The CDR3 DNA reads as TGTGCCAGCAGCGCTAACCGGGATACGCAGTATTTT. This sequence encodes CASSANRDTQYF.

The rearrangement joins TRBV18 to TRBJ2-1; 9 positions match TRBD1. CDR1 is KGHSH, CDR2 LQKENI, per germline. This CDR3 has 17 residues. Unmatched junction bases numbered 14, after V lost 6 bases and J lost 5 bases. The CDR3 nucleotides read TGTGCCAGCTCCCACGTTAGAACGGGACAGGGTGACAATGAGCAGTTCTTC. Its translation is CASSHVRTGQGDNEQFF.

J is TRBJ2-3 and V is TRBV4-2; TRBD2 aligns across 11 bases. The ends lost 4 bases at V and 5 bases at J; junction bases unmatched: 23. CDR3 length: 21 residues. Germline lookup yields CDR1 LGHNA and CDR2 YNFKEQ. The DNA of the CDR3 is TGTGCCAGCAGCCCCCCTGGTGGTCTAGCGGGAGGTTGGAGGGCGGTAGATACGCAGTATTTT. Residues: CASSPPGGLAGGWRAVDTQYF.

The J gene is TRBJ2-1, the V gene TRBV7-2; 7 bases align to TRBD2. Germline CDR1 SGHTA, CDR2 FQGNSA. This CDR3 has 12 residues. J lost 8 bases, V lost 8 bases, and 6 bases had no gene match. In DNA, the CDR3 is TGTGCCAGCCGGGCGGGAGACTATGAGCAGTTCTTC. Translated, it gives CASRAGDYEQFF.

The rearrangement joins TRBV28 to TRBJ1-4, with TRBD1 matching 7 bases. Germline loops: CDR1 MDHEN, CDR2 SYDVKM. The CDR3 has 15 amino acids. V was clipped by 5 bases and J by 8 bases; unmatched bases: 11. DNA of the CDR3: TGTGCCAGCAGTCCCACAGGGGAGGTTGGCGAAAAACTGTTTTTT. Its protein is CASSPTGEVGEKLFF.

The rearrangement joins TRBV5-4 to TRBJ2-1; TRBD2 aligns across 13 bases. Losses at the gene ends were 3 bases for V and 9 bases for J; bases not matched to a gene: 6. The CDR3 totals 15 residues. Looked up from germline, CDR1 is SGHNT and CDR2 is YYREEE (reference sequence). The CDR3 protein is CASSSGTSGIGEQFF. The CDR3 coding sequence is TGTGCCAGCAGCTCCGGGACTAGCGGGATTGGTGAGCAGTTCTTC. Using reference TRBV5-4 and TRBJ2-1 for the parts outside the CDR3, the full variable domain is ETGVTQSPTHLIKTRGQQVTLRCSSQSGHNTVSWYQQALGQGPQFIFQYYREEENGRGNFPPRFSGLQFPNYSSELNVNALELDDSALYLCASSSGTSGIGEQFFGPGTRLTVL.

This clone was recorded once. V and J are TRBV2 and TRBJ2-5; D is perhaps TRBD1 (5 bases). The J call may be mistaken, given a closer DNA end match to TRBJ2-7. Looked up from germline, CDR1 is SNHLY and CDR2 is FYNNEI. The CDR3 extends over 14 amino acids. Here the CDR3 reads CASSATDNTYEQYF. For the CDR3, the DNA is TGTGCCAGCAGTGCGACGGACAACACCTACGAGCAGTACTTC.

The chain employs TRBV19 and TRBJ1-1; 8 bases map to TRBD1. V lost 4 bases, J lost 4 bases, and 5 bases stayed unmatched. Germline V gene data show CDR1 as LNHDA and CDR2 as SQIVND (reference sequence). The CDR3 spans 14 residues. The CDR3 DNA reads TGTGCCAGTAGTAGGGACAGGCTTCCCACTGAAGCTTTCTTT. Translating it yields CASSRDRLPTEAFF.

The chain carries TRBV29-1 and TRBJ1-1; no firm D call. Per the germline V gene, CDR1 is SQVTM and CDR2 is ANQGSEA. The CDR3 loop spans 13 amino acids. Trimming removed 4 bases from V and 3 bases from J, with 12 bases in between. CDR3 in DNA: TGCAGCGTTGTTCGGTCCCGGTACACTGAAGCTTTCTTT. Translation gives CSVVRSRYTEAFF.

This rearrangement joins TRBV18 to TRBJ2-1; 7 bases agree with TRBD1. This CDR3 is built from 16 residues. Germline-derived CDR1 and CDR2 are KGHSH and LQKENI. Losses at the gene ends were 5 bases for V and 5 bases for J; bases not matched to a gene: 12. This CDR3 is CASSIIPGQSNNEQFF. In nucleotides, the CDR3 is TGTGCCAGCTCAATTATTCCGGGACAGTCAAACAATGAGCAGTTCTTC.

Here the CDR3 reads CASSTTSGRADTQYF. The CDR3 bases are TGCGCCAGCAGCACGACTAGCGGGAGGGCAGATACGCAGTATTTT. This chain connects TRBV5-1 to TRBJ2-3, with 14 bases fitting TRBD2. The germline V gene encodes CDR1 SGHRS and CDR2 YFSETQ. The CDR3 runs 15 residues. The J segment lost 4 bases and the V segment lost 4 bases, leaving 2 bases of the junction unmatched.

This clone was recorded a few times. V gene TRBV5-8 combines with J gene TRBJ1-5; the D gene is possibly TRBD1 (5 bases). Trimming removed 5 bases at V and 2 bases at J, with 8 bases between. Looked up from germline, CDR1 is SGHTS and CDR2 is YDEGEE. This CDR3 region has 13 residues. CDR3 sequence (DNA): TGTGCCAGCAGACCACAGGGCAATCAGCCCCAGCATTTT. Residues: CASRPQGNQPQHF.

This chain connects TRBV2 to TRBJ2-7; 12 nucleotides agree with TRBD1. Germline-derived CDR1 and CDR2 are SNHLY and FYNNEI. This CDR3 is 14 amino acids long. The CDR3 coding sequence is TGTGCAGACGCACCGGGACAGGGGGCTCGGGAGCAGTACTTC. It yields the protein CADAPGQGAREQYF. The entire variable domain, with the rest obtained from reference TRBV2 and TRBJ2-7, is as follows: EPEVTQTPSHQVTQMGQEVILRCVPISNHLYFYWYRQILGQKVEFLVSFYNNEISEKSEIFDDQFSVERPDGSNFTLKIRSTKLEDSAMYFCADAPGQGAREQYFGPGTRLTVT.

To note about this clone: At one end the junction does not follow the germline gene, possibly because of a read error. The same CDR3 can be traced to other DNA sequences in this sample. The rearrangement joins TRBV5-1 to TRBJ2-3; 7 bases are shared with TRBD2. Per germline, CDR1 SGHRS and CDR2 YFSETQ. There are 15 residues in the CDR3. CDR3: CASSLASGYTDTQYF. CDR3 nucleotide sequence: TGCGCCAGCAGCTTGGCTAGCGGATACACAGATACGCAGTACTTT.

The CDR3 coding sequence is TGTGCCAGCAGCTCAGGACTAGCGGGTGGCCATGAGCAGTTCTTC. Protein product: CASSSGLAGGHEQFF. The chain uses TRBV7-2 and TRBJ2-1; 11 bases line up with TRBD2. Germline V lookup: CDR1 SGHTA, CDR2 FQGNSA. After removal of 4 bases from V and 8 bases from J, the junction contained 7 bases not matched to a gene. This CDR3 region has 15 residues. Complete variable domain (other parts from reference TRBV7-2 and TRBJ2-1): GAGVSQSPSNKVTEKGKDVELRCDPISGHTALYWYRQSLGQGLEFLIYFQGNSAPDKSGLPSDRFSAERTGGSVSTLTIQRTQQEDSAVYLCASSSGLAGGHEQFFGPGTRLTVL.